This T cell receptor (beta chain) is from a study of blood T cell repertoires in COVID-19. Study-level background: PBMCs, B-cell-depleted T cells, or T cells provided the cDNA or gDNA that made up the material.

Measured with immunoSEQ multiplex PCR; TCRdb has only the in-frame clones, and not every one. The table shows fewer than 90,000 clones, with roughly 78% occurring only once. V lost 8 bases, J lost 3 bases, and 10 bases lay in between. This CDR3 contains 13 residues. Germline-derived CDR1 and CDR2 are ENHRY and SYGVKD. Sequencing input: peripheral blood. The sequence was collected from a woman of 80 years or more with acute or convalescent COVID-19. V and J are TRBV10-3 and TRBJ1-4; no clear D. CDR3 DNA: TGTGCCATCGCGGCGAAAGCTAATGAAAAACTGTTTTTT. This codes for CAIAAKANEKLFF.